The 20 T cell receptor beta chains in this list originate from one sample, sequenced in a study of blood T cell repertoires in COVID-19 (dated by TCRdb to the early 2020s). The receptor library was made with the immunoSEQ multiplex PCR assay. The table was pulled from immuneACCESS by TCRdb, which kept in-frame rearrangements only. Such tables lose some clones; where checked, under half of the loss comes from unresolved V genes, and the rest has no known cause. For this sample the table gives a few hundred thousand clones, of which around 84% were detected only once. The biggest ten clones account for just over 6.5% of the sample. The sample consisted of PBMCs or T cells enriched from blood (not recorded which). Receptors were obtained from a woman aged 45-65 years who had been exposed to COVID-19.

CDR3 residues: CAISSVTGKSLYGYTF. The CDR3 nucleotides are TGTGCCATCAGTTCTGTGACAGGGAAGTCTCTATATGGCTACACCTTC. The chain employs TRBV10-3 and TRBJ1-2, with 7 bases matching TRBD1. The CDR3 has 16 amino acids. Looked up from germline, CDR1 is ENHRY and CDR2 is SYGVKD. The trim removed 5 bases at V and 5 bases at J, leaving 14 bases unmatched.

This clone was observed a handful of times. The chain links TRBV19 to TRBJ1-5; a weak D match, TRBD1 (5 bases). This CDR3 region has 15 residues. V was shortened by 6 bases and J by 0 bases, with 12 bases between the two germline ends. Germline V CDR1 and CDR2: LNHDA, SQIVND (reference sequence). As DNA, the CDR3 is TGTGCCAGTAGCACAGGAGTTTATAGCAATCAGCCCCAGCATTTT. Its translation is CASSTGVYSNQPQHF.

The DNA for the CDR3 is TGTGCCAGCAGCTTAGTACAGGGTGGAGGTCAGCCCCAGCATTTT. Its translation: CASSLVQGGGQPQHF. J is TRBJ1-5 and V is TRBV7-8, with a tentative D call TRBD1 (6 bases). Per the germline V gene, CDR1 is SGHVS and CDR2 is FQNEAQ. The CDR3 loop spans 15 amino acids. V gave up 1 base and J gave up 6 bases, with 13 bases separating them. Looking up the rest from reference TRBV7-8 and TRBJ1-5 gives the full variable domain: GAGVSQSPRYKVAKRGQDVALRCDPISGHVSLFWYQQALGQGPEFLTYFQNEAQLDKSGLPSDRFFAERPEGSVSTLKIQRTQQEDSAVYLCASSLVQGGGQPQHFGDGTRLSIL.

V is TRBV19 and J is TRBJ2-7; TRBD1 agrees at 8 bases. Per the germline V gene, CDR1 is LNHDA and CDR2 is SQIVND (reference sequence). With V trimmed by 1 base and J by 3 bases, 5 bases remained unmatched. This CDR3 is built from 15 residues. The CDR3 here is CASSIAPGQDYEQYF. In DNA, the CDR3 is TGTGCCAGTAGTATAGCCCCGGGACAGGACTACGAGCAGTACTTC.

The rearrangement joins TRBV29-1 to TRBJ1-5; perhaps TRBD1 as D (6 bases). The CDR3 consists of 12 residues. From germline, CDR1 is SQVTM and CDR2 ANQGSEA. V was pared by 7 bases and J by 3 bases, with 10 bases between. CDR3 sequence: CSAGQNNQPQHF. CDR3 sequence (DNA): TGCAGCGCCGGACAGAACAATCAGCCCCAGCATTTT.

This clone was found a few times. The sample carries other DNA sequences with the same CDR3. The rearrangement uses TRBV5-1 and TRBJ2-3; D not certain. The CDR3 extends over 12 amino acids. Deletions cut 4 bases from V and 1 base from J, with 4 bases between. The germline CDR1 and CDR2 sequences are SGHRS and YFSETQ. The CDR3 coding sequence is TGCGCCAGCAGCCGCGGCACAGATACGCAGTATTTT. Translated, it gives CASSRGTDTQYF.

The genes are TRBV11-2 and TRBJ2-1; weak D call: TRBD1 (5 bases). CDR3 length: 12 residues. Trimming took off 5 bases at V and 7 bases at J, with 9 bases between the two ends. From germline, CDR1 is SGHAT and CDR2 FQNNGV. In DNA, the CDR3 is TGTGCCAGCAGCGAAAGGGGAAATGAGCAGTTCTTC. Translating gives CASSERGNEQFF.

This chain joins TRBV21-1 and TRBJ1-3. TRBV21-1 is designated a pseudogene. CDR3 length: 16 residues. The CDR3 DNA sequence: TGTGCCAGCAGTCCCCCGGGGGGGCTTTCTGGAAACACCATATATTTT. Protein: CASSPPGGLSGNTIYF.

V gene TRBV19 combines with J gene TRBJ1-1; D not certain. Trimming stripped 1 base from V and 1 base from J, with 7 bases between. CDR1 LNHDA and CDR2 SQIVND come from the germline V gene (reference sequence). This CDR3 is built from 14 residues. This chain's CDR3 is CASSIVSGNTEAFF. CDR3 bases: TGTGCCAGTAGTATAGTTTCAGGGAACACTGAAGCTTTCTTT.

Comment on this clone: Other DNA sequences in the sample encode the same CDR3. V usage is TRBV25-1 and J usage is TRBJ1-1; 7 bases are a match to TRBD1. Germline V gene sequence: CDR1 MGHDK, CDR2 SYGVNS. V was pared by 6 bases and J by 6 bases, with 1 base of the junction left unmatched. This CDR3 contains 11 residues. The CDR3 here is CASRTGPEAFF. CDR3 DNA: TGTGCCAGCAGGACAGGGCCTGAAGCTTTCTTT.

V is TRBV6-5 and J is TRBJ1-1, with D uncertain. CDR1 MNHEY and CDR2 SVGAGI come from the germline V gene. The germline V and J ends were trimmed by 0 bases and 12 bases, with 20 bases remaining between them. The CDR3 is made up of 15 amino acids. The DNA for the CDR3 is TGTGCCAGCAGTTACTCGGAGGAGGGTCCATCTGGGTCTTTCTTT. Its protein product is CASSYSEEGPSGSFF.

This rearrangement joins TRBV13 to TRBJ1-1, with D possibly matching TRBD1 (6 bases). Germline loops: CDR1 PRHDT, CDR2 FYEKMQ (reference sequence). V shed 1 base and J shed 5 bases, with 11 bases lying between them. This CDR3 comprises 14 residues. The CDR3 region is CASSLATGITEAFF. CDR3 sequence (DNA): TGTGCCAGCAGCTTAGCCACAGGGATAACTGAAGCTTTCTTT.

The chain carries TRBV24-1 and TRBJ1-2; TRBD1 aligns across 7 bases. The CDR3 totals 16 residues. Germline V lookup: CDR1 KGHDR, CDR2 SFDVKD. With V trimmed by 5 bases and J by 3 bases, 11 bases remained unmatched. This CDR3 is CATSASWGGTDYGYTF. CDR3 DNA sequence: TGTGCCACCAGTGCATCCTGGGGTGGGACAGACTATGGCTACACCTTC.

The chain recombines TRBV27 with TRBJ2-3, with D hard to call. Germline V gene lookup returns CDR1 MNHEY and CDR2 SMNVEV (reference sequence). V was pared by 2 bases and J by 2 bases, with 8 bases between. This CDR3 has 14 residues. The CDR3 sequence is CASSLVLSTDTQYF. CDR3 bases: TGTGCCAGCAGTTTAGTCTTATCCACAGATACGCAGTATTTT.

The CDR3 loop reads CASSLSRGSSEAFF. CDR3 DNA: TGTGCCAGCAGTTTATCCCGGGGATCGTCAGAAGCTTTCTTT. The chain has TRBV27 and TRBJ1-1; D call uncertain. The CDR3 has 14 residues. The V gene's germline CDR1 is MNHEY and CDR2 SMNVEV (reference sequence). V was clipped by 0 bases and J by 8 bases, with 13 bases between them.

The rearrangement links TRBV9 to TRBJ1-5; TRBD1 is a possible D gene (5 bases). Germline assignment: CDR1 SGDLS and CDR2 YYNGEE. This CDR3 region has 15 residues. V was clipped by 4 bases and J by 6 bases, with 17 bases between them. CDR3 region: CASSPRIGDGQPQHF. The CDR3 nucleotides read TGTGCCAGCAGCCCGAGAATAGGGGATGGTCAGCCCCAGCATTTT.

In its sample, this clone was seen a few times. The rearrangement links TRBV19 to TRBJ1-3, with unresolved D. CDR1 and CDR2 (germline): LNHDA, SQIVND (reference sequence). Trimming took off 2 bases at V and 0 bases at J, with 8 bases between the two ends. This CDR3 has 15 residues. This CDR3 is CASSITGISGNTIYF. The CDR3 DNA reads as TGTGCCAGTAGTATAACGGGGATCTCTGGAAACACCATATATTTT.

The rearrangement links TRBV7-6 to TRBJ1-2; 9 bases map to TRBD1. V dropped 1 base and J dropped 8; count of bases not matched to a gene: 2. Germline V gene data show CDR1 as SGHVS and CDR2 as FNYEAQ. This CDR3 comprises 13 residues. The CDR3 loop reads CASSLGTGAGYTF. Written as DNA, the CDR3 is TGTGCCAGCAGCTTAGGGACAGGGGCCGGCTACACCTTC.

In DNA form, the CDR3 reads TGCAGCGTGGAGACAGGGGTCAATCAGCCCCAGCATTTT. It yields the protein CSVETGVNQPQHF. V usage is TRBV29-1 and J usage is TRBJ1-5, with 8 bases lining up with TRBD1. The CDR3 totals 13 residues. J lost 3 bases, V lost 6 bases, and 4 bases had no gene match. Per the germline V gene, CDR1 is SQVTM and CDR2 is ANQGSEA.

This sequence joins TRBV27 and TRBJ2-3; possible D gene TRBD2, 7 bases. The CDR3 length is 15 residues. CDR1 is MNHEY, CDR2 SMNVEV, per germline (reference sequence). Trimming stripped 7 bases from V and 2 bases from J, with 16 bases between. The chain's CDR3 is CASIPRGGATDTQYF. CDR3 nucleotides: TGTGCCAGCATTCCTAGGGGGGGGGCCACAGATACGCAGTATTTT.